These 8 T cell receptor beta chains were all obtained from the same sample, sequenced in a study of blood T cell repertoires in COVID-19. The data were produced by immunoSEQ multiplex PCR, yet TCRdb's version contains in-frame clones alone and is incomplete. This sample has fewer than 250,000 clones, with around nine tenths found just once. Sequencing input: peripheral blood. Source of these receptors: a man aged 40-50 years with acute or convalescent COVID-19.

The chain carries TRBV5-4 and TRBJ2-1, with 13 bases aligning to TRBD2. The CDR3 contains 18 residues. Germline-derived CDR1 and CDR2 are SGHNT and YYREEE (reference sequence). Trimming removed 0 bases from V and 6 bases from J; junction bases left unmatched: 9. The CDR3 DNA reads TGTGCCAGCAGCTTGGCCCTAGGACTAGCGGGAGTTGGCAATGAGCAGTTCTTC. Its translation is CASSLALGLAGVGNEQFF.

The chain uses TRBV11-3 and TRBJ2-2, with TRBD1 as a possible D gene (6 bases). Between the trimmed V and J ends, which lost 2 bases and 7 bases, there was a span of 14 bases. The CDR3 totals 15 residues. Germline CDR1 SGHNT, CDR2 YENEEA. The CDR3 loop is CASSLSDRLSGELFF. The CDR3 region has the DNA TGTGCCAGCAGCTTATCTGACAGGCTCAGCGGGGAGCTGTTTTTT.

The chain is built from TRBV7-6 and TRBJ2-1, with 9 bases fitting TRBD1. Per germline, CDR1 SGHVS and CDR2 FNYEAQ. This CDR3 comprises 17 residues. The trim removed 5 bases at V and 0 bases at J, leaving 8 bases unmatched. The CDR3 here is CASSDTGTGSSYNEQFF. The CDR3 DNA is TGTGCCAGCAGCGACACAGGGACAGGGAGCTCCTACAATGAGCAGTTCTTC.

The chain couples TRBV9 to TRBJ2-7; TRBD1 agrees at 7 bases. The CDR3 spans 15 residues. Trimming cost V 4 bases and J 1 base; bases outside gene matches: 8. CDR1 is SGDLS, CDR2 YYNGEE, per germline. The CDR3, as DNA: TGTGCCAGCAGCCCGGGACAGCTGTTATCCTACGAGCAGTACTTC. It encodes CASSPGQLLSYEQYF.

V gene TRBV24-1 combines with J gene TRBJ2-3; 8 bases match TRBD1. J was trimmed by 1 base and V by 7 bases; bases with no gene match: 0. The CDR3 length is 13 residues. Germline assignment: CDR1 KGHDR and CDR2 SFDVKD. CDR3 sequence: CATRDRGTDTQYF. In DNA, the CDR3 is TGTGCCACCAGGGACAGGGGCACAGATACGCAGTATTTT.

This chain connects TRBV11-2 to TRBJ1-5, with D possibly matching TRBD1 (5 bases). This CDR3 is 15 amino acids long. Germline V gene lookup returns CDR1 SGHAT and CDR2 FQNNGV. Trimming removed 5 bases from V and 0 bases from J, with 11 bases in between. The CDR3 loop is CASSPGGHSNQPQHF. CDR3 in DNA: TGTGCCAGCAGCCCGGGTGGACATAGCAATCAGCCCCAGCATTTT. The full variable domain, with the rest looked up from reference TRBV11-2 and TRBJ1-5, is EAGVAQSPRYKIIEKRQSVAFWCNPISGHATLYWYQQILGQGPKLLIQFQNNGVVDDSQLPKDRFSAERLKGVDSTLKIQPAKLEDSAVYLCASSPGGHSNQPQHFGDGTRLSIL.

The chain recombines TRBV6-1 with TRBJ1-5; D uncertain. The CDR3 has 14 amino acids. Trimming cost V 3 bases and J 6 bases, with 12 bases left between them. Germline CDR1 is MNHNS and CDR2 is SASEGT. Written as DNA, the CDR3 is TGTGCCAGCAGTGAGGCCCTCTCTTCTCAGCCCCAGCATTTT. It encodes CASSEALSSQPQHF.

This clone was detected a few times. The chain links TRBV28 to TRBJ2-5; a weak D match, TRBD2 (6 bases). With 6 bases removed from V and 5 bases from J, the gap between germline ends came to 19 bases. Germline lookup yields CDR1 MDHEN and CDR2 SYDVKM. The CDR3 covers 15 residues. The CDR3 DNA reads as TGTGCCAGCAGGGGGGAGGCAGCCGCCGCGGAGACCCAGTACTTC. As protein: CASRGEAAAAETQYF.